This T cell receptor (beta chain) was sequenced in a study of T-cell memory formation after mild COVID-19. 5'RACE with constant-segment primers built TCRalpha and TCRbeta cDNA libraries with UMIs. Using its own MiXCR run on the 5' RACE reads, TCRdb lists one record per CDR3 protein. Of around 300,000 distinct CDR3 sequences listed, around 13% are singletons. General study findings and limits: Clones from the second wave (peaking day 37) had unconfirmed SARS-CoV-2 specificity. The CD4+ clones that contracted clustered mainly within CM and EM, and the CD8+ clones concentrated in EMRA. Researchers found some responding clones in pre-infection memory, a sign that cross-reactive memory joined.

This CDR3 has 13 residues. Germline CDR1 reads MNHEY; CDR2 reads SMNVEV (reference sequence). Trimming took 6 bases from V and 7 from J; bases not matched to a gene: 8. In the case of this clonotype: Its cognate antigen is unknown.

The TCR originated in a man aged 18-30 years who had mild COVID-19 (a few samples of this study predate the infection). Cell type and time point are not known. The rearrangement joins TRBV27 to TRBJ1-1; 7 positions agree with TRBD1. Sequenced: PBMCs or a T cell subset sorted from them (not recorded which). The CDR3 region has the DNA TGTGCCAGCAGCCAGGGGGGAGACTATGAAGCTTTCTTT. Its translation is CASSQGGDYEAFF.